This entry describes one T cell receptor beta chain. Its antigen is not known. With the read ending 3 residues before the CDR3 end, the germline J gene is used to fill in that end. The CDR3 sequence is 13 residues long. Germline values: CDR1 PRHDT, CDR2 FYEKMQ (reference sequence). Profiled with immunoSEQ multiplex PCR; TCRdb holds only in-frame clones, not every one. The specimen's table records under 40,000 clones. The data stem from a study of T cells in women clearing cervical HPV infection. Findings of the study overall: It is unknown whether associations predate infection; no effector/memory or HPV-specific sorting.

Sequenced: blood buffy coat. This clonotype originated in a woman between 18 and 70 years old with a cervical HPV16 infection that either progressed to CIN3+ or cleared (not recorded which). The chain is built from TRBV13 and TRBJ1-2, with D tentatively TRBD1 (5 bases). The DNA read from the CDR3 is TGTGCCAGCAGCTTAGCAGGACAAAGCGGC. Its protein product is CASSLAGQSG. The entire CDR3 protein is CASSLAGQSGYTF.